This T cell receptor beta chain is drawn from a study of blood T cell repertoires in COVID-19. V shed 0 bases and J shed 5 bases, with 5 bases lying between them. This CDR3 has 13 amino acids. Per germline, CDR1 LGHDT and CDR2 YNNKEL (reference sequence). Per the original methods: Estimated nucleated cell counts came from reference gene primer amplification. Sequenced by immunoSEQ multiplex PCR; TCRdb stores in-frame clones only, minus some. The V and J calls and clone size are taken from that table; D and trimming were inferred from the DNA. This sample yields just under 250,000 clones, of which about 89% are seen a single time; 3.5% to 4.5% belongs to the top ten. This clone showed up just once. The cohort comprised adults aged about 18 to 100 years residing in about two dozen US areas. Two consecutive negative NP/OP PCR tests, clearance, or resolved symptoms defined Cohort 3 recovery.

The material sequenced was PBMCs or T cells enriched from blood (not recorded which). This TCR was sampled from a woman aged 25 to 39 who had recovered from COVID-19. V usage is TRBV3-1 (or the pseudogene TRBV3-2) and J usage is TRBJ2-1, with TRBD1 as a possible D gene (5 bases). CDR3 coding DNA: TGTGCCAGCAGCCAAGAGGACAACAATGAGCAGTTCTTC. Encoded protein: CASSQEDNNEQFF.